Listed below are T cell receptor beta chains from one sample, sequenced in a study of T cells in Graves' hyperthyroidism and ophthalmopathy. MiXCR, applied by TCRdb to the multiplex PCR reads, yields one record per CDR3 protein. Altogether 490,000 or so distinct CDR3 sequences are present, about 46% being singletons, with the ten largest covering approximately 44%. Sequenced material: peripheral blood or thyroid tissue (not recorded which). All receptors come from an adult woman with Graves' disease, either hyperthyroidism or ophthalmopathy (not recorded which). Both conserved end residues are part of each CDR3. A D gene is named only where the DNA matches it firmly. Some rows have no size entry. The others give once, few or many, or a class for an expanded clone.

TRBV7-9	TRBJ1-4	TRBD1	-	TGTGCCAGCAGCACTAGTGACAGGGTGATTAATGAAAAACTGTTTTTT	CASSTSDRVINEKLFF
TRBV10-2	TRBJ2-7	-	-	TGCGCCAGCAGCCACCCGGGACGGGGGGCCGAGCAGTACTTC	CASSHPGRGAEQYF
TRBV6-5	TRBJ2-5	TRBD2	-	TGTGCCAGCAGTGATAGACTAGCGGGCGTGGAGACCCAGTACTTC	CASSDRLAGVETQYF
TRBV7-8	TRBJ2-5	-	-	TGTGCCAGCAGCGTTCCGACGGATCAAGAGACCCAGTACTTC	CASSVPTDQETQYF
TRBV14	TRBJ1-2	-	-	TGTGCCAGCAGCCAGGAATCTATGGGCTATGGCTACACCTTC	CASSQESMGYGYTF
TRBV9	TRBJ2-5	-	many	TGTGCCAGCAGCGTAGGACCAGGGAACGTGGGGGAGACCCAGTACTTC	CASSVGPGNVGETQYF
TRBV4-1	TRBJ1-2	-	few	TGCGCCAGCAGCCAAGAAACGAGCTTGGGCAGGGCTAACTATGGCTACACCTTC	CASSQETSLGRANYGYTF
TRBV20-1	TRBJ1-2	-	once	TGCAGTGCAGGGGACGGACAGAACTATGGCTACACCTTC	CSAGDGQNYGYTF
TRBV25-1	TRBJ1-6	TRBD1	-	TGTGCCTGCAGTGCCAGTCGGGCAGGGGGTAATTCACCCCTCCACTTT	CACSASRAGGNSPLHF
TRBV6-5	TRBJ2-6	-	many	TGTGCCAGCAGTTACACGGCCGGGACGGGAGCTCTGTCGGCCAACGTCCTGACTTTC	CASSYTAGTGALSANVLTF
TRBV12-3/TRBV12-4	TRBJ1-1	-	-	TGTGCCAGCAAGGAGGAGCGGGCTATGAACACTGAAGCTTTCTTT	CASKEERAMNTEAFF
TRBV9	TRBJ2-7	-	-	TGTGCCAGCAGCCCCCCGGGGTCGCTCTCCTACGAGCAGTACTTC	CASSPPGSLSYEQYF
TRBV7-9	TRBJ1-4	-	-	TGTGCCAGCAGCTTAAAGGGCCAGGGGAATGAAAAACTGTTTTTT	CASSLKGQGNEKLFF
TRBV7-9	TRBJ2-7	TRBD1	-	TGTGCCAGCAGCGCGAGGACAGGGTACGAGCAGTACTTC	CASSARTGYEQYF
TRBV10-3	TRBJ1-3	-	-	TGTGCCATCAGTGAGTCCTCAGGGAGTGGAAACACCATATATTTT	CAISESSGSGNTIYF
TRBV4-3	TRBJ2-2	-	many	TGCGCCAGCAGCCAAGATTCCGTGGGGGAGCTGTTTTTT	CASSQDSVGELFF
TRBV29-1	TRBJ1-2	TRBD1	-	TGCAGCGTTCCACAGGGGAACTATGGCTACACCTTC	CSVPQGNYGYTF
TRBV29-1	TRBJ2-2	-	-	TGCAGCGTTTGGGGAGAGGGCACCGGGGAGCTGTTTTTT	CSVWGEGTGELFF
TRBV7-2	TRBJ1-3	-	-	TGTGCCAGCAGCTTTGAGTTGAGAGCCTCTGGAAACACCATATATTTT	CASSFELRASGNTIYF
TRBV19	TRBJ1-1	-	-	TGTGCCAGTAATCAAGGGTTCACATGGGCTGAAGCTTTCTTT	CASNQGFTWAEAFF
TRBV5-1	TRBJ1-3	-	-	TGCGCCAGCAGCCCGGGGCAGGTGGCTGGAAACACCATATATTTT	CASSPGQVAGNTIYF
TRBV29-1	TRBJ2-7	-	many	TGCAGGTCTACCCTACCCTCCTCCTACGAGCAGTACTTC	CRSTLPSSYEQYF
TRBV10-3	TRBJ2-5	-	-	TGTGCCATCAGTGAGGCTGTGAAGGACAGAACGGAGACCCAGTACTTC	CAISEAVKDRTETQYF
TRBV19	TRBJ1-5	TRBD1	-	TGTGCCAGTAGTCCTTGGACAGGGGGCTGGCAGCCCCAGCATTTT	CASSPWTGGWQPQHF
TRBV7-6	TRBJ2-6	-	-	TGTGCCAGCAGCCCTGCCCCAGGTCCCGTCCTGACTTTC	CASSPAPGPVLTF
TRBV7-2	TRBJ1-1	TRBD1	-	TGTGCCAGCAGCCCTATCTCCGGGACAGGGGCTAACACTGAAGCTTTCTTT	CASSPISGTGANTEAFF
TRBV5-1	TRBJ2-5	-	many	TGCGCCAGCAGCTACCGCGCAGGTCGGGCGGGGGAGACCCAGTACTTC	CASSYRAGRAGETQYF
TRBV19	TRBJ2-2	TRBD2	-	TGTGCCAGTAGAGCAATGACTGGAGGCGGGGGGGAGCTGCTTTTT	CASRAMTGGGGELLF
TRBV11-2	TRBJ1-5	TRBD1	-	TGTGCCAGGAGTTCGACAGGGAGGTGGGATCAGCCCCAGCATTTT	CARSSTGRWDQPQHF
TRBV2	TRBJ2-5	TRBD1	-	TGTGCCAGCAGTGCTAGAGGGGGCACAGAGACCCAGTACTTC	CASSARGGTETQYF
TRBV29-1	TRBJ2-7	-	-	TGCAGCGTTGAAGAAGGGGGAGCAGTGTACGAGCAGTACTTC	CSVEEGGAVYEQYF
TRBV29-1	TRBJ1-1	-	once	TGCAGCGTTGAATATTTTGGGGTAGCTTTCTTT	CSVEYFGVAFF
TRBV2	TRBJ2-7	TRBD2	-	TGTGCCAGCATCCCGAGCGGGAACTATTACGAGCAGTACTTC	CASIPSGNYYEQYF
TRBV5-5	TRBJ1-5	-	-	TGTGCCAGCAGCTTGGGGAACAGCTACAATCAGCCCCAGCATTTT	CASSLGNSYNQPQHF
TRBV20-1	TRBJ2-7	TRBD2	-	TGCAGTGCTAGAGATCTTCGTCTAGCGGCCTCCTACGAGCAGTACTTC	CSARDLRLAASYEQYF
TRBV10-3	TRBJ1-5	-	few	TGTGCCATCAGGCAGCAGGGCGCCCCCGATCAGCCCCAGCATTTT	CAIRQQGAPDQPQHF
TRBV5-1	TRBJ1-4	TRBD1	-	TGCGCCAGCAGCCAGGGACAGCGCGGAGAAAAACTGTTTTTT	CASSQGQRGEKLFF
TRBV29-1	TRBJ2-3	-	-	TGCAGCGTTGAAGAAGCCGGCGGTACGCAGTATTTT	CSVEEAGGTQYF
TRBV20-1	TRBJ1-6	-	-	TGCAGTGCTAGAGGACCTTTCCCCGGGGGATCGACAAATTCACCCCTCCACTTT	CSARGPFPGGSTNSPLHF
TRBV20-1	TRBJ2-5	TRBD2	-	TGCAGTGCTAGACCCCTGGGGGGGGTTCAGCCCCAGTACTTC	CSARPLGGVQPQYF